This T cell receptor beta chain was recorded in a study of cytomegalovirus exposure and HLA in healthy donors. Primers: 60 Vbeta forward and 13 Jbeta reverse. Assay: immunoSEQ multiplex PCR; the TCRdb copy retains only in-frame clones and omits some. The repertoire shows approximately 120,000 clones; the top ten hold around 2.2%. Comments on this clone: The antigen is undetermined.

The V end lost 5 bases, the J end lost 3 bases, and 9 bases lay between the germline ends. Germline V gene lookup returns CDR1 WNHNN and CDR2 SYGVQD (reference sequence). The CDR3 has 13 amino acids. Study-wide points: In a later analysis, HLA-associated beta chains showed higher expansion and lower generation probabilities than comparable chains.

The chain is built from TRBV10-1 and TRBJ2-3, with TRBD1 as a possible D gene (5 bases). The TCR originated in a man in his forties in good health and CMV-seronegative. The sequenced sample was PBMCs. For the CDR3, the DNA is TGCGCCAGCAGTCTCGCAGGGACAGATACGCAGTATTTT. Amino acid sequence: CASSLAGTDTQYF.